These T cell receptor beta chains were read from a single sample in a study of long-term antiretroviral therapy in people with HIV. This table comes from immunoSEQ multiplex PCR, and its TCRdb copy is limited to in-frame clones, with some not included. The sample includes 20,000 to 25,000 clones, approximately 86% of them seen just once. The source material was unsorted PBMCs, sampled around 2.5 years after starting antiretroviral therapy. These receptors all stem from a man aged 40-49 years with HIV. The CDR3 runs from the conserved cysteine through the conserved F or W. The D gene is left open where the match is weak. Expanded clones are given a class, and other clones once, few, many or no size at all.

v_call,d_call,j_call,clone_size,cdr3_aa,cdr3_nt
TRBV18,TRBD1,TRBJ1-5,once,CASSPYQGEAQHF,TGTGCCAGCTCACCGTACCAGGGGGAGGCCCAGCATTTT
TRBV9,.,TRBJ1-5,.,CASSPSPGQPQHF,TGTGCCAGCAGCCCTTCCCCCGGTCAGCCCCAGCATTTT
TRBV7-9,TRBD2,TRBJ2-3,.,CASSSSGRPREYF,TGTGCCAGCAGCTCTAGCGGGAGGCCGCGAGAGTATTTT
TRBV9,TRBD2,TRBJ2-1,large,CASSSGGASYNEQFF,TGTGCCAGCAGCTCCGGGGGGGCATCCTACAATGAGCAGTTCTTC
TRBV14,.,TRBJ2-3,.,CASSHTPGPTDTQYF,TGTGCCAGCAGCCATACTCCAGGGCCCACAGATACGCAGTATTTT
TRBV9,TRBD2,TRBJ2-7,.,CASSPRTSGDYEQYF,TGTGCCAGCAGCCCCCGGACTAGCGGAGATTACGAGCAGTACTTC
TRBV27,.,TRBJ1-2,.,CASSLAGNYGYTF,TGTGCCAGCAGTTTGGCCGGGAACTATGGCTACACCTTC
TRBV7-8,TRBD1,TRBJ1-1,.,CASSPQTGRSEAFF,TGTGCCAGCAGCCCCCAGACAGGGAGGTCTGAAGCTTTCTTT
TRBV12-5,TRBD1,TRBJ1-5,few,CASGLPGQGRRSQHF,TGTGCTAGTGGTTTGCCCGGACAGGGGCGCCGGTCCCAGCATTTT
TRBV11-2,TRBD2,TRBJ2-7,.,CASSPRVAGVGEQYF,TGTGCCAGCAGCCCCAGGGTAGCGGGAGTAGGCGAGCAGTACTTC
TRBV27,.,TRBJ1-2,.,CASSFHRRGVGYTF,TGTGCCAGCAGTTTTCACCGAAGGGGCGTCGGCTACACCTTC
TRBV5-1,.,TRBJ2-7,.,CASALGGVPYEQYF,TGCGCCAGCGCCCTCGGAGGGGTCCCCTACGAGCAGTACTTC
TRBV29-1,.,TRBJ2-1,.,CSVEPGGNEQFF,TGCAGCGTTGAACCCGGAGGGAATGAGCAGTTCTTC
TRBV29-1,TRBD1,TRBJ2-5,.,CSVTGAKETQYF,TGCAGCGTTACAGGGGCGAAAGAGACCCAGTACTTC
TRBV27,.,TRBJ2-7,few,CASSLSTTGSYEQYF,TGTGCCAGCAGTTTATCGACAACAGGGAGCTACGAGCAGTACTTC
TRBV10-1,.,TRBJ1-1,few,CASSEFRVLDTEAFF,TGCGCCAGCAGTGAATTCAGGGTCTTGGACACTGAAGCTTTCTTT
TRBV5-1,TRBD2,TRBJ2-7,.,CASSLALAGGAIYEQYF,TGCGCCAGCAGCTTGGCCCTTGCGGGGGGGGCGATCTACGAGCAGTACTTC
TRBV18,TRBD2,TRBJ2-3,.,CASSLSYSQAGGRTDTQYF,TGTGCCAGCTCACTTAGTTACTCGCAAGCGGGGGGGCGAACAGATACGCAGTATTTT
TRBV11-2,.,TRBJ1-2,few,CASGGRPYGYTF,TGTGCCAGCGGCGGCAGGCCCTATGGCTACACCTTC
TRBV10-3,TRBD1,TRBJ2-7,once,CAISHSPDRGEQYF,TGTGCCATCAGTCACTCCCCGGACAGGGGCGAGCAGTACTTC
TRBV5-1,.,TRBJ1-2,.,CASSPDRDYYGYTF,TGCGCCAGCAGCCCCGACAGAGACTACTATGGCTACACCTTC
TRBV5-4,.,TRBJ2-1,.,CASSTLPFASYNEQFF,TGTGCCAGCAGCACCCTACCCTTCGCCTCCTACAATGAGCAGTTCTTC
TRBV29-1,.,TRBJ2-7,.,CSVGEAGPYEQYF,TGCAGCGTAGGGGAGGCCGGGCCCTACGAGCAGTACTTC
TRBV9,TRBD2,TRBJ2-1,.,CASSVGLAGPSYNEQFF,TGTGCCAGCAGCGTAGGTCTAGCGGGCCCCTCCTACAATGAGCAGTTCTTC
TRBV5-6,.,TRBJ1-2,.,CASSRGTGSKGYYGYTF,TGTGCCAGCAGCCGGGGAACAGGATCCAAGGGATACTATGGCTACACCTTC
TRBV5-6,TRBD1,TRBJ2-3,.,CASSLYRGPSTDTQYF,TGTGCCAGCAGCTTGTACAGGGGCCCTAGCACAGATACGCAGTATTTT
TRBV19,.,TRBJ2-1,.,CASKNSGFGSYNEQFF,TGTGCCAGTAAAAACTCAGGGTTTGGGTCCTACAATGAGCAGTTCTTC
TRBV19,.,TRBJ1-5,few,CASSIVGSNQPQHF,TGTGCCAGTAGTATTGTTGGTAGCAATCAGCCCCAGCATTTT
TRBV19,.,TRBJ2-5,.,CASTTDRYQETQYF,TGTGCCAGTACGACAGACCGTTACCAAGAGACCCAGTACTTC
TRBV2,.,TRBJ2-7,.,CASRSEGMGEQYF,TGTGCCAGCAGGTCTGAGGGTATGGGCGAGCAGTACTTC
TRBV27,.,TRBJ2-7,.,CASSSGATYEQYF,TGTGCCAGCAGTTCCGGGGCGACCTACGAGCAGTACTTC
TRBV6-5,.,TRBJ1-5,.,CASGGNQPQHF,TGTGCCAGCGGAGGAAATCAGCCCCAGCATTTT
TRBV27,.,TRBJ2-1,.,CASSSGTRPNEQFF,TGTGCCAGCAGCTCCGGGACACGCCCCAATGAGCAGTTCTTC
TRBV2,TRBD1,TRBJ2-2,.,CASRDRENTGELFF,TGTGCCAGCAGGGACAGGGAGAACACCGGGGAGCTGTTTTTT
TRBV18,TRBD2,TRBJ2-7,.,CASSPGLAQKGGSYEQYF,TGTGCCAGCTCACCGGGACTAGCTCAAAAAGGGGGGTCCTACGAGCAGTACTTC
TRBV6-5,.,TRBJ2-7,few,CASSQRGVEQYF,TGTGCCAGCAGCCAAAGGGGGGTCGAGCAGTACTTC
TRBV27,.,TRBJ2-7,.,CASSLGKTYEQYF,TGTGCCAGCAGTTTAGGGAAAACCTACGAGCAGTACTTC
TRBV6-5,TRBD2,TRBJ2-3,.,CASSYSFTGGGDTQYF,TGTGCCAGCAGTTACTCGTTTACCGGGGGAGGGGATACGCAGTATTTT
TRBV6-1,TRBD1,TRBJ1-2,.,CASSPGQGNTYGYTF,TGTGCCAGCAGCCCCGGACAGGGGAACACCTATGGCTACACCTTC
TRBV7-9,.,TRBJ1-1,.,CASSLAWNTEAFF,TGTGCCAGCAGCTTAGCGTGGAACACTGAAGCTTTCTTT
TRBV7-8,.,TRBJ1-1,.,CASSFLDNTEAFF,TGTGCCAGCAGCTTCTTGGACAACACTGAAGCTTTCTTT
TRBV6-5,.,TRBJ1-1,.,CASSPQGLPKTEAFF,TGTGCCAGCAGTCCACAGGGATTACCGAAGACTGAAGCTTTCTTT
TRBV11-2,TRBD1,TRBJ2-5,.,CASSFPMTGRETQYF,TGTGCCAGCAGCTTCCCCATGACAGGGCGCGAGACCCAGTACTTC
TRBV14,TRBD1,TRBJ1-1,once,CASSRQIGTGDTEAFF,TGTGCCAGCAGCCGCCAAATCGGGACAGGGGATACTGAAGCTTTCTTT
TRBV5-4,.,TRBJ1-2,.,CASSFGTGAYGYTF,TGTGCCAGCAGCTTTGGGACGGGGGCCTATGGCTACACCTTC
TRBV7-8,.,TRBJ2-7,.,CASSSDNYEQYF,TGTGCCAGCAGCTCAGACAATTACGAGCAGTACTTC
TRBV29-1,.,TRBJ2-7,.,CSVVTGTYEQYF,TGCAGCGTTGTCACCGGAACCTACGAGCAGTACTTC
TRBV4-1,.,TRBJ1-2,.,CASSSSGAGGYTF,TGCGCCAGCAGCTCCTCTGGCGCAGGTGGCTACACCTTC
TRBV9,TRBD1,TRBJ2-1,.,CASSVQGDSHNEQFF,TGTGCCAGCAGCGTACAGGGGGACAGCCACAATGAGCAGTTCTTC
TRBV27,TRBD2,TRBJ2-2,.,CASNPGPGGTGELFF,TGTGCCAGCAACCCGGGACCGGGGGGCACCGGGGAGCTGTTTTTT
TRBV2,TRBD1,TRBJ1-2,.,CASSDRDSGLYGYTF,TGTGCCAGCAGTGATCGGGACAGTGGACTCTATGGCTACACCTTC
TRBV5-1,.,TRBJ2-7,.,CASSSGLEGSYEQYF,TGCGCCAGCAGCTCGGGATTAGAAGGCTCCTACGAGCAGTACTTC
TRBV5-1,TRBD2,TRBJ2-1,.,CASSHITSGGGSEQFF,TGCGCCAGCAGCCATATAACTAGCGGAGGGGGGAGTGAGCAGTTCTTC
TRBV27,.,TRBJ2-7,.,CASSSGTTSLEQYF,TGTGCCAGCAGTTCCGGGACAACCAGTTTAGAGCAGTACTTC